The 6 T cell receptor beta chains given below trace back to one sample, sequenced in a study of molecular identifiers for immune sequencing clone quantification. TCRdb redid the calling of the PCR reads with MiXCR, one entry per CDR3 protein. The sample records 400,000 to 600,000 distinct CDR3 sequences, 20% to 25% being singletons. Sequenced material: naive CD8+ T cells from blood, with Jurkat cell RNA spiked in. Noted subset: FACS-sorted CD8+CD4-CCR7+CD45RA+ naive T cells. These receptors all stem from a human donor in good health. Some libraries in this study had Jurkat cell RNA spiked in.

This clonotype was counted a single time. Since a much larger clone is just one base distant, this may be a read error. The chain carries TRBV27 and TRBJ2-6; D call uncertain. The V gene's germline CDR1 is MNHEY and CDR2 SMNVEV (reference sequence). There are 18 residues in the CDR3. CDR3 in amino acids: CASSPLTVTFSRANVLTF. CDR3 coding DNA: TGTGCCAGCAGTCCCTTAACTGTTACCTTCTCTAGGGCCAACGTCCTGACTTTC.

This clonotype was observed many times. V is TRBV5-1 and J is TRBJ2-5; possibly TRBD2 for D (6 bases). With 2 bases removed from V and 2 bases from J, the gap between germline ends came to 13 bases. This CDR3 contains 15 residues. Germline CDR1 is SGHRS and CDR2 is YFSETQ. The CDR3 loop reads CASSLLAGQQETQYF. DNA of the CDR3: TGCGCCAGCAGCTTACTCGCGGGGCAACAAGAGACCCAGTACTTC.

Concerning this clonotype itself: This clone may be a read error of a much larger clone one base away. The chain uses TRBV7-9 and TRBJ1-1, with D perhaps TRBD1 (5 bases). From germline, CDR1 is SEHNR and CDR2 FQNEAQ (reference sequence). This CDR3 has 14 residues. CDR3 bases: TGTGTCAGCAGCTTAGCGCGGGGGAATACTGAAGCTTTCTTT. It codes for CVSSLARGNTEAFF.

The CDR3 protein is CASGQSLAGGPPDTQYF. The CDR3 nucleotides read TGTGCTAGTGGACAGTCCTTAGCGGGGGGGCCCCCAGATACGCAGTATTTT. The chain combines TRBV12-5 with TRBJ2-3, with 11 bases aligning to TRBD2. The ends lost 6 bases at V and 4 bases at J; junction bases unmatched: 12. CDR1 and CDR2 (germline): LGHNT, FRNRAP. This CDR3 comprises 17 residues.

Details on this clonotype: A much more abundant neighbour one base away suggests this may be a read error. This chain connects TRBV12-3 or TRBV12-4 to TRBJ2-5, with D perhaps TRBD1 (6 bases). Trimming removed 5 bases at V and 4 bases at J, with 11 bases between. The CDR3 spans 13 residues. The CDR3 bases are TGTGCCAGCAGTGACAGGAGGCGAGAGACCCAGTACTTC. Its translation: CASSDRRRETQYF.

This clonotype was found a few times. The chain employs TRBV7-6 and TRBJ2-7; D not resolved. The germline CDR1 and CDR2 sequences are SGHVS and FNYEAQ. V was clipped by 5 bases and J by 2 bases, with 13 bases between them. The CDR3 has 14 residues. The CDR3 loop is CASSTSWGAYEQYF. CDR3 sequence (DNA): TGTGCCAGCAGCACGAGTTGGGGTGCCTACGAGCAGTACTTC.